These 13 T cell receptor beta chains were all obtained from the same sample, sequenced in a study of beta chain features in type 1 diabetes. TCRB transcripts that were expressed got sequenced, as all of the isolated RNA had been reverse transcribed. Some clones are missing from TCRdb's copy, which holds only in-frame ones; the method was immunoSEQ multiplex PCR. The sample contains hundreds of thousands of clones, 30% of which appear only once. Material for sequencing was naive CD4+ T cells from blood. The receptors come from a young man in good health.

This chain links TRBV28 with TRBJ2-2, with D tentatively TRBD2 (6 bases). The germline V gene encodes CDR1 MDHEN and CDR2 SYDVKM. The CDR3 has 16 amino acids. V lost 6 bases to trimming and J lost 6 bases, with 20 bases between them. The chain's CDR3 is CASSRPWAGIPGELFF. CDR3 coding DNA: TGTGCCAGCAGCCGCCCCTGGGCGGGAATCCCCGGGGAGCTGTTTTTT.

The chain joins TRBV7-2 to TRBJ2-7; a possible D gene is TRBD1 (6 bases). Germline V lookup: CDR1 SGHTA, CDR2 FQGNSA. V was trimmed by 1 base and J by 2 bases, leaving 12 bases between them. The CDR3 covers 15 residues. CDR3 bases: TGTGCCAGCAGCTTAGAGGACAGATTCGCCTACGAGCAGTACTTC. Its translation: CASSLEDRFAYEQYF.

J is TRBJ2-7 and V is TRBV15; 9 bases agree with TRBD1. CDR1 LNHNV and CDR2 YYDKDF come from the germline V gene (reference sequence). The CDR3 sequence is 15 residues long. V lost 0 bases and J lost 0; bases outside the gene matches: 0. CDR3 amino acids: CATSREQGASYEQYF. DNA of the CDR3: TGTGCCACCAGCAGAGAACAGGGGGCCTCCTACGAGCAGTACTTC.

In this sample, this clone turned up a few times. The V gene is TRBV4-2, the J gene TRBJ2-3; D not certain. This CDR3 has 14 residues. Germline V lookup: CDR1 LGHNA, CDR2 YNFKEQ. The V end was cut by 0 bases, the J end by 3 bases, with 7 bases between. The CDR3 sequence: CASSQDPVTDTQYF. The CDR3 DNA sequence: TGTGCCAGCAGCCAAGATCCTGTAACAGATACGCAGTATTTT.

There are a few counts of this clone. The gene calls are TRBV9 and TRBJ2-7; D ambiguous. The germline V gene encodes CDR1 SGDLS and CDR2 YYNGEE. This CDR3 is built from 14 residues. V lost 3 bases, J lost 6 bases, and 16 bases lay in between. The CDR3 DNA reads TGTGCCAGCAGCGCCCTGTCTGGCCAAGGCGAGCAGTACTTC. Encoded protein: CASSALSGQGEQYF.

This sequence joins TRBV5-1 and TRBJ2-3; D gene unclear. Trimming removed 0 bases from V and 6 bases from J, with 11 bases in between. Germline V lookup: CDR1 SGHRS, CDR2 YFSETQ. The CDR3 loop spans 14 amino acids. CDR3 region: CASSLDSFRDTQYF. CDR3 in DNA: TGCGCCAGCAGCTTGGACAGCTTCCGGGATACGCAGTATTTT.

This clone has more than one count but fewer than ten. The CDR3 DNA follows: TGTGCCAGCAGCTTGGGGACTGACTCCTACGAGCAGTACTTC. Its translation is CASSLGTDSYEQYF. The chain couples TRBV5-4 to TRBJ2-7, with a weak D call TRBD2 (5 bases). Germline V gene data show CDR1 as SGHNT and CDR2 as YYREEE (reference sequence). V was clipped by 0 bases and J by 0 bases, with 7 bases between them. CDR3 size: 14 residues.

The sample holds a few counts of this clone. Different DNA sequences within this sample yield the same CDR3. This chain links TRBV18 with TRBJ2-7; possibly TRBD1 or TRBD2 for D (5 bases each). The CDR3 is 13 amino acids. CDR1 and CDR2 (germline): KGHSH, LQKENI. V was cut by 4 bases and J by 3 bases, with 10 bases left in between. The CDR3 reads CASSLSGSYEQYF. CDR3 DNA sequence: TGTGCCAGCTCACTATCAGGGAGCTACGAGCAGTACTTC.

V and J are TRBV18 and TRBJ1-2, with 9 bases identical to TRBD1. V was pared by 6 bases and J by 4 bases, with 9 bases of the junction left unmatched. The CDR3 covers 15 residues. Germline V CDR1 and CDR2: KGHSH, LQKENI. Written as DNA, the CDR3 is TGTGCCAGCTCGCCCGGGACAGGGCTCGGCTATGGCTACACCTTC. Amino acid sequence: CASSPGTGLGYGYTF.

This clone was counted between two and nine times. J is TRBJ2-7 and V is TRBV9; 10 bases match TRBD2. Germline V gene lookup returns CDR1 SGDLS and CDR2 YYNGEE. This CDR3 is built from 14 residues. V lost 3 bases to trimming and J lost 6 bases; unmatched junction nucleotides: 6. The chain's CDR3 is CASSATGTSVEQYF. In nucleotides, the CDR3 is TGTGCCAGCAGCGCCACCGGGACTAGCGTCGAGCAGTACTTC.

This clone was found a few times. The chain employs TRBV7-2 and TRBJ2-1; D not certain. This CDR3 contains 16 residues. Trimming stripped 0 bases from V and 4 bases from J, with 13 bases between. CDR1 and CDR2 (germline): SGHTA, FQGNSA. The CDR3 region has the DNA TGTGCCAGCAGCTTAGCAACCGCTTTTTGGTACAATGAGCAGTTCTTC. Protein: CASSLATAFWYNEQFF.

The J gene is TRBJ2-2, the V gene TRBV29-1; D remains unclear. Germline lookup yields CDR1 SQVTM and CDR2 ANQGSEA. V was pared by 3 bases and J by 0 bases, with 11 bases between. This CDR3 has 15 amino acids. The CDR3 here is CSVELASANTGELFF. CDR3 nucleotide sequence: TGCAGCGTTGAGCTGGCGAGCGCGAACACCGGGGAGCTGTTTTTT.

In its sample, this clone was seen a few times. V is TRBV29-1 and J is TRBJ2-1; 10 nucleotides line up with TRBD2. CDR3 length equals 13 residues. V dropped 5 bases and J dropped 9; count of bases not matched to a gene: 7. The V gene's germline CDR1 is SQVTM and CDR2 ANQGSEA. This CDR3 is CSVQREGGGEQFF. CDR3 sequence (DNA): TGCAGCGTTCAGCGGGAGGGCGGGGGTGAGCAGTTCTTC.